This entry lists 24 T cell receptor beta chains sequenced from one sample in a study of T cells after yellow fever vaccination. Via MiXCR, TCRdb re-called the 5' RACE reads, giving one row per CDR3 protein. The table lists about 240,000 distinct CDR3 sequences, about 7% of them singletons. Sequences were derived from CD4+ T cells sorted from PBMCs, sampled 15 days after the yellow fever booster vaccination. The receptors here all came from a man aged 25 to 40 who received the YFV17D yellow fever vaccine.

This clonotype was seen a few times. The genes are TRBV7-9 and TRBJ2-2; TRBD1 aligns across 9 bases. Germline CDR1 SEHNR, CDR2 FQNEAQ (reference sequence). There are 16 residues in the CDR3. V lost 7 bases, J lost 1 base, and 7 bases stayed unmatched. In DNA form, the CDR3 reads TGTGCCAGCACTCATATGGGACAGGGGAACACCGGGGAGCTGTTTTTT. Amino acids: CASTHMGQGNTGELFF.

V usage is TRBV10-1 and J usage is TRBJ2-1; TRBD2 agrees at 8 bases. J gave up 0 bases and V 0 bases, and 7 bases lay outside the gene matches. This CDR3 contains 18 residues. Germline-derived CDR1 and CDR2 are WNHNN and SYGVQD (reference sequence). CDR3 region: CASSESGSGVSSYNEQFF. CDR3 nucleotide sequence: TGCGCCAGCAGTGAGTCGGGTAGCGGGGTAAGCTCCTACAATGAGCAGTTCTTC.

As regards this clonotype: The junction shows a germline mismatch at one end, possibly a read error. CDR3 nucleotide sequence: TGTGCCAGCAGCGTAGCGGACACAGGCATCCCCTATGGCTACACCTTC. Its translation is CASSVADTGIPYGYTF. J is TRBJ1-2 and V is TRBV7-2, with D tentatively TRBD1 (5 bases). Germline values: CDR1 SGHTA, CDR2 FQGNSA. The CDR3 runs to 16 residues. Variable domain in full (rest from reference TRBV7-2 and TRBJ1-2): GAGVSQSPSNKVTEKGKDVELRCDPISGHTALYWYRQSLGQGLEFLIYFQGNSAPDKSGLPSDRFSAERTGGSVSTLTIQRTQQEDSAVYLCASSVADTGIPYGYTFGSGTRLTVV.

The chain links TRBV29-1 to TRBJ2-7; D uncertain. The CDR3 totals 11 residues. Trimming shortened V by 7 bases and J by 2 bases, and 9 bases separated the two germline ends. Germline V gives CDR1 SQVTM, CDR2 ANQGSEA. The CDR3 loop reads CSGVIAYEQYF. DNA of the CDR3: TGCAGCGGGGTTATCGCCTACGAGCAGTACTTC.

This chain joins TRBV7-2 and TRBJ1-1, with D uncertain. V shed 4 bases and J shed 5 bases, with 14 bases lying between them. The CDR3 sequence is 14 residues long. Germline V CDR1 and CDR2: SGHTA, FQGNSA. The CDR3 DNA sequence: TGTGCCAGCAGCTCCCAGGTGGTGGCGACTGAAGCTTTCTTT. Protein: CASSSQVVATEAFF.

The chain links TRBV7-2 to TRBJ2-1, with 12 positions matching TRBD2. CDR1 and CDR2 from the germline V gene are SGHTA and FQGNSA. The CDR3 covers 15 residues. V lost 5 bases and J lost 9; bases outside the gene matches: 8. DNA of the CDR3: TGTGCCAGCAGCCCATCTAGCGGGAGGGCCAGTGAGCAGTTCTTC. This codes for CASSPSSGRASEQFF.

To note about this clonotype: Sequence at one end of the junction differs from germline and may be a read error. The chain is built from TRBV9 and TRBJ2-5; D is ambiguous. Germline V gene sequence: CDR1 SGDLS, CDR2 YYNGEE. CDR3 size: 12 residues. CDR3 in amino acids: CASSEDQESQYF. CDR3 coding DNA: TGTGCCAGCAGCGAGGATCAAGAGAGCCAGTACTTC.

This chain joins TRBV5-1 and TRBJ2-1; D call uncertain. This CDR3 spans 15 amino acids. Trimming took 4 bases from V and 0 from J, leaving 11 bases between them. Germline CDR1 is SGHRS and CDR2 is YFSETQ. CDR3: CASSPSEVSYNEQFF. CDR3 nucleotides: TGCGCCAGCAGCCCCTCCGAGGTCTCCTACAATGAGCAGTTCTTC.

This clonotype appeared a single time. The rearrangement links TRBV13 to TRBJ2-5; TRBD2 matches at 11 bases. CDR1 and CDR2 from the germline V gene are PRHDT and FYEKMQ (reference sequence). The CDR3 runs 16 residues. Trimming took 3 bases from V and 2 from J; bases not matched to a gene: 5. The CDR3 nucleotides are TGTGCCAGCAGCTTTACTAGCGGGAGCGTACAAGAGACCCAGTACTTC. Its translation: CASSFTSGSVQETQYF.

The CDR3 bases are TGTGCCATCAGTCAGCTTAGCGGGAAAGATACGCAGTATTTT. It specifies CAISQLSGKDTQYF. This chain connects TRBV10-3 to TRBJ2-3; 8 bases align to TRBD2. V was clipped by 5 bases and J by 5 bases; unmatched bases: 6. From germline, CDR1 is ENHRY and CDR2 SYGVKD. The CDR3 has 14 residues.

This clonotype was counted at least ten times. The rearrangement links TRBV20-1 to TRBJ1-5; D is uncertain. Trimming cost V 6 bases and J 0 bases, with 12 bases left between them. This CDR3 comprises 14 residues. Germline-derived CDR1 and CDR2 are DFQATT and SNEGSKA (reference sequence). The CDR3 DNA reads as TGCAGTGCACCCCCGAGCGATAGCAATCAGCCCCAGCATTTT. Translated: CSAPPSDSNQPQHF.

This clonotype was counted between two and nine times. The V and J genes are TRBV10-3 and TRBJ1-5; D ambiguous. V lost 0 bases and J lost 3, with 6 bases in between. The germline V gene has CDR1 ENHRY and CDR2 SYGVKD. This CDR3 has 14 amino acids. The CDR3 protein is CAISESWPNQPQHF. The CDR3 nucleotides read TGTGCCATCAGTGAGTCGTGGCCCAATCAGCCCCAGCATTTT.

The sample holds a few counts of this clonotype. The rearrangement links TRBV4-2 to TRBJ2-3; no firm D call. Trimming stripped 4 bases from V and 6 bases from J, with 14 bases between. This CDR3 region has 14 residues. Germline V gives CDR1 LGHNA, CDR2 YNFKEQ. Written as DNA, the CDR3 is TGTGCCAGCAGCCCCGGGCTTACCTCCGATACGCAGTATTTT. As protein: CASSPGLTSDTQYF.

The chain recombines TRBV29-1 with TRBJ2-3, with a possible D match to TRBD1 (6 bases). CDR3 length: 11 residues. Germline V gene sequence: CDR1 SQVTM, CDR2 ANQGSEA. Trimming took 8 bases from V and 6 from J, leaving 12 bases between them. Here the CDR3 reads CSMKRGDTQYF. CDR3 DNA: TGCAGCATGAAAAGGGGGGATACGCAGTATTTT.

The chain carries TRBV10-2 and TRBJ1-5; D is ambiguous. V lost 10 bases to trimming and J lost 0 bases, with 10 bases between them. This CDR3 comprises 13 residues. Germline V gene sequence: CDR1 WSHSY, CDR2 SAAADI. The CDR3 loop is CATRQHSNQPQHF. The CDR3 bases are TGCGCCACCAGACAACATAGCAATCAGCCCCAGCATTTT.

Here the CDR3 reads CASSWGGSYEQYF. The CDR3 coding sequence is TGTGCCAGCAGCTGGGGCGGGTCCTACGAGCAGTACTTC. V and J are TRBV7-6 and TRBJ2-7, with D perhaps TRBD1 or TRBD2 (5 bases each). CDR3 length: 13 amino acids. Trimming removed 4 bases at V and 1 base at J, with 8 bases between. CDR1 SGHVS and CDR2 FNYEAQ come from the germline V gene.

The chain joins TRBV20-1 to TRBJ2-4; tentatively, D is TRBD1 (5 bases). This CDR3 is 12 amino acids long. Per the germline V gene, CDR1 is DFQATT and CDR2 is SNEGSKA (reference sequence). Trimming pared 4 bases from V and 7 bases from J, leaving 11 bases between. CDR3 coding DNA: TGCAGTGCTAATCAGGGTAGGAACATTCAGTACTTC. It encodes CSANQGRNIQYF.

The chain employs TRBV10-2 and TRBJ2-1; 8 nucleotides align to TRBD2. This CDR3 is 15 amino acids long. Germline loops: CDR1 WSHSY, CDR2 SAAADI. The V gene end was trimmed by 4 bases and the J gene end by 9 bases; junction bases not matched to a gene: 11. The CDR3 DNA is TGCGCCAGCAGTGCGTCTAGCGGGTTTGGGTCTGAGCAGTTCTTC. It encodes CASSASSGFGSEQFF.

This clonotype appeared many times. The chain recombines TRBV7-2 with TRBJ2-4; tentatively, D is TRBD1 (6 bases). V lost 5 bases, J lost 0 bases, and 14 bases lay in between. Germline loops: CDR1 SGHTA, CDR2 FQGNSA. This CDR3 has 16 amino acids. The CDR3: CASSVDGGRAKNIQYF. The CDR3, as DNA: TGTGCCAGCAGCGTGGATGGGGGCCGAGCCAAAAACATTCAGTACTTC. Filled out from reference TRBV7-2 and TRBJ2-4, the complete variable domain reads GAGVSQSPSNKVTEKGKDVELRCDPISGHTALYWYRQSLGQGLEFLIYFQGNSAPDKSGLPSDRFSAERTGGSVSTLTIQRTQQEDSAVYLCASSVDGGRAKNIQYFGAGTRLSVL.

This clonotype occurred a few times. This chain links TRBV11-2 with TRBJ2-1, with 8 bases aligning to TRBD2. Looked up from germline, CDR1 is SGHAT and CDR2 is FQNNGV. V shed 0 bases and J 0 bases; nucleotides not matched to a gene: 1. The CDR3 loop spans 16 amino acids. In nucleotides, the CDR3 is TGTGCCAGCAGCTTAGAGCGGGAGGACTCCTACAATGAGCAGTTCTTC. This gives the protein CASSLEREDSYNEQFF.

There are many counts of this clonotype. CDR3 loop: CASSFSGGGDTQYF. CDR3 nucleotides: TGTGCCAGCAGCTTTAGCGGGGGGGGAGATACGCAGTATTTT. The chain links TRBV7-2 to TRBJ2-3; TRBD2 matches at 11 bases. The J segment lost 5 bases and the V segment lost 3 bases, leaving 1 base of the junction unmatched. CDR3 length: 14 amino acids. The germline gives CDR1 SGHTA, CDR2 FQGNSA.

This clonotype has a count of ten or more. The chain couples TRBV7-2 to TRBJ2-7; 14 nucleotides match TRBD2. This CDR3 contains 14 residues. V was clipped by 4 bases and J by 5 bases; unmatched bases: 1. Germline V gene sequence: CDR1 SGHTA, CDR2 FQGNSA. CDR3 bases: TGTGCCAGCAGCTGGGGACTAGCGGGAGACGAGCAGTACTTC. Residues: CASSWGLAGDEQYF.

V gene TRBV2 combines with J gene TRBJ2-1; D gene uncertain. This CDR3 spans 13 amino acids. Trimming took off 4 bases at V and 9 bases at J, with 13 bases between the two ends. CDR1 SNHLY and CDR2 FYNNEI come from the germline V gene. The CDR3 DNA reads TGTGCCAGCAGTGGTCTCCCGGGCACTGAGCAGTTCTTC. Translation: CASSGLPGTEQFF.

This clonotype is a singleton in its sample. A much larger clone lies one base from this, so it may be a read error. The V and J genes are TRBV20-1 and TRBJ2-3; perhaps TRBD2 as D (5 bases). The length of the CDR3 is 13 residues. Trimming left V 6 bases short and J 0 bases short, with 10 bases between. Germline V gene lookup returns CDR1 DFQATT and CDR2 SNEGSKA (reference sequence). CDR3 in amino acids: CSANGVSTDTQYF. CDR3 bases: TGCAGTGCAAACGGGGTGAGCACAGATACGCAGTATTTT.